The 4 T cell receptor beta chains below come from one sample, sequenced in a study of blood T cell repertoires in COVID-19. Produced via immunoSEQ multiplex PCR; TCRdb's table is partial and in-frame only. The data show 200,000 to 250,000 clones, with roughly 76% seen just once and roughly 4.9% held by the top ten. Sequenced input: peripheral blood. The receptors come from a human donor in a cohort sampled during active COVID-19.

The rearrangement uses TRBV7-3 and TRBJ1-1; tentative D call: TRBD1 (5 bases). Trimming stripped 0 bases from V and 4 bases from J, with 9 bases between. CDR1 is SGHTA, CDR2 FQGTGA, per germline. The CDR3 runs to 14 residues. The CDR3 protein is CASSLTGRGTEAFF. The DNA for the CDR3 is TGTGCCAGCAGCTTAACGGGTAGGGGCACTGAAGCTTTCTTT.

CDR3 DNA sequence: TGTGCCAGCAGTTTGCGGCTGGGCTCTGGAAACACCATATATTTT. Amino acids: CASSLRLGSGNTIYF. The chain is built from TRBV27 and TRBJ1-3; D ambiguous. This CDR3 spans 15 amino acids. V lost 3 bases, J lost 0 bases, and 9 bases lay in between. CDR1 is MNHEY, CDR2 SMNVEV, per germline (reference sequence).

The chain joins TRBV28 to TRBJ1-5; TRBD1 agrees at 8 bases. Germline V lookup: CDR1 MDHEN, CDR2 SYDVKM. The CDR3 has 13 amino acids. The V and J ends lost 5 bases and 8 bases, in that order; junction bases with no gene match: 5. For the CDR3, the DNA is TGTGCCAGCAGTGACAGGGGATGGAAGCCCCAGCATTTT. This encodes CASSDRGWKPQHF. The complete variable domain, with remaining parts taken from reference TRBV28 and TRBJ1-5, reads DVKVTQSSRYLVKRTGEKVFLECVQDMDHENMFWYRQDPGLGLRLIYFSYDVKMKEKGDIPEGYSVSREKKERFSLILESASTNQTSMYLCASSDRGWKPQHFGDGTRLSIL.

CDR3 DNA: TGTGCCAGCAGCCAAAGGACTAGCGGGATGGGAACGGCCGAGCAGTACTTC. Amino acid sequence: CASSQRTSGMGTAEQYF. This chain joins TRBV7-2 and TRBJ2-7; TRBD2 agrees at 12 bases. The CDR3 sequence is 17 residues long. Germline values: CDR1 SGHTA, CDR2 FQGNSA. The V segment lost 5 bases and the J segment 6 bases; nucleotides outside the gene matches: 14.